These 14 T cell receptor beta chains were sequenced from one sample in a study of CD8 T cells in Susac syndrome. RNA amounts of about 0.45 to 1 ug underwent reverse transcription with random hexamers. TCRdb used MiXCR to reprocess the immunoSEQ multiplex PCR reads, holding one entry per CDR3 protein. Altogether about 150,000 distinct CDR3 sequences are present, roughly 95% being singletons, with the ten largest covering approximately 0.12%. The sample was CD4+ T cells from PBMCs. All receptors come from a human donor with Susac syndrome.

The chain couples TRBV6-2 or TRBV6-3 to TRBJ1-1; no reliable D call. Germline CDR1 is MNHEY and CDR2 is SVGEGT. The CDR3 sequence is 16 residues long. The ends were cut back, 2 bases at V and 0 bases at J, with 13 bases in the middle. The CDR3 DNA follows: TGTGCCAGCAGTTACGGTTTTGGCCAGCTGAACACTGAAGCTTTCTTT. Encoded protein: CASSYGFGQLNTEAFF.

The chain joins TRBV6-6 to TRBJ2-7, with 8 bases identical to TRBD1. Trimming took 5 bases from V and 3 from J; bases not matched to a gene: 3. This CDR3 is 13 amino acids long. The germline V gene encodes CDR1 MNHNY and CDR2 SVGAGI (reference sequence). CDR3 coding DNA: TGTGCCAGCAGTCGGGACAGGAACTACGAGCAGTACGTC. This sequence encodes CASSRDRNYEQYV.

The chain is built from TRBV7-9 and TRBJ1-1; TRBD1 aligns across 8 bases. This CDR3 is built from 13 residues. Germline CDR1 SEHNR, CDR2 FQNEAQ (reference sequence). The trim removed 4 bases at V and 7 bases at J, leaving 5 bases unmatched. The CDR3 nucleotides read TGTGCCAGCAGCTATCAGGGGGCAAGTGAAGCTTTCTTT. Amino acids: CASSYQGASEAFF.

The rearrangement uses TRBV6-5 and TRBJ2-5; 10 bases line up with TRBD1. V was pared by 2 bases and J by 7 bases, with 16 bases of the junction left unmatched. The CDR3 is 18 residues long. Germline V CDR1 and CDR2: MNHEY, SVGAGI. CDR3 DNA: TGTGCCAGCAGTTACCCAGCTCAAGGGACAGGGGCGAACGTGACCCAGTACTTC. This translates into CASSYPAQGTGANVTQYF.

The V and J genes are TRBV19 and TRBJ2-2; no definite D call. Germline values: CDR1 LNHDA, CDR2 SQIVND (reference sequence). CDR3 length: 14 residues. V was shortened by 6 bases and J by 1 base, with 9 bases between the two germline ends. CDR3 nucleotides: TGTGCCAGTAGCACAGTAAGGAACACCGGGGAGCTGTTTTTT. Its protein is CASSTVRNTGELFF.

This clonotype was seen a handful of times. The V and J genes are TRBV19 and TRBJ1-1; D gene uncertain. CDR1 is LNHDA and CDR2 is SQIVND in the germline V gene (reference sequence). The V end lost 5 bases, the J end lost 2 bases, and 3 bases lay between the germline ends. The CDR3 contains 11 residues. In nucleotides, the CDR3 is TGTGCCAGTAGTTTTAACACTGAAGCTTTCTTT. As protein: CASSFNTEAFF.

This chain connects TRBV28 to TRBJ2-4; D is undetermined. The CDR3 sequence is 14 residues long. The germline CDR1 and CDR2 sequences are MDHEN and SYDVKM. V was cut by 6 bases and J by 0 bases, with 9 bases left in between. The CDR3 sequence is CASSIEVAKNIQYF. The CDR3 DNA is TGTGCCAGCAGCATAGAAGTAGCCAAAAACATTCAGTACTTC.

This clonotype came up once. The CDR3 DNA follows: TGCAGTGCTAGTCCGGGGGGGTGGGAGACCCAGTACTTC. This codes for CSASPGGWETQYF. V gene TRBV20-1 combines with J gene TRBJ2-5, with TRBD2 matching 8 bases. Unmatched junction bases numbered 5, after V lost 3 bases and J lost 5 bases. The CDR3 loop spans 13 amino acids. From germline, CDR1 is DFQATT and CDR2 SNEGSKA (reference sequence).

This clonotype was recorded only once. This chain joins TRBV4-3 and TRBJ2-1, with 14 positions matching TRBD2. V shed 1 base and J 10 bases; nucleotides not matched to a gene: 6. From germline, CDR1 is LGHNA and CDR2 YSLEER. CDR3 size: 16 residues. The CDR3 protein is CASSQAGLAGEREQFF. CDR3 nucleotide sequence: TGCGCCAGCAGCCAAGCGGGACTAGCGGGAGAGCGGGAGCAGTTCTTC.

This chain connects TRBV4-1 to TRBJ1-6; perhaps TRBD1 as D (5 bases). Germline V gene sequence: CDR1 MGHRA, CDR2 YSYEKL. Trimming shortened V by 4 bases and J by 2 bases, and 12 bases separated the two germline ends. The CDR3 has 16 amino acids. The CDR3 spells CASSPGGRAYNSPLHF. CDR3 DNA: TGCGCCAGCAGCCCCGGGGGGAGAGCCTATAATTCACCCCTCCACTTT.

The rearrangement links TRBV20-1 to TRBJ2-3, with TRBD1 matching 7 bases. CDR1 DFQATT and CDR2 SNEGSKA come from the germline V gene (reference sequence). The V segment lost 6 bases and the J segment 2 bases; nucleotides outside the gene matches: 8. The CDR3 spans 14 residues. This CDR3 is CSARVRGLTDTQYF. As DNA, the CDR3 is TGCAGTGCCCGCGTTAGGGGGCTCACAGATACGCAGTATTTT.

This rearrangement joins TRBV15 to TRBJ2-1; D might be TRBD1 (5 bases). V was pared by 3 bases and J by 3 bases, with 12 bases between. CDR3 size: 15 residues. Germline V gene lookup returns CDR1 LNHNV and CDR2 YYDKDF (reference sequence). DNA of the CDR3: TGTGCCACCAGCAGGGATGAAGGGGTCTACAATGAGCAGTTCTTC. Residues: CATSRDEGVYNEQFF.

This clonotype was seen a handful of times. CDR3 nucleotides: TGTGCCAGTAGCCCGGACAGGGCCTACGAGCAGTACTTC. Its protein is CASSPDRAYEQYF. The chain joins TRBV19 to TRBJ2-7; TRBD1 matches at 8 bases. Germline CDR1 LNHDA, CDR2 SQIVND (reference sequence). The CDR3 is made up of 13 amino acids. V shed 6 bases and J 2 bases; nucleotides not matched to a gene: 3.

The CDR3 nucleotides read TGTGCCAGCACTGCGACAGGGGGCGGTTCTGATACGCAGTATTTT. Encoded protein: CASTATGGGSDTQYF. This chain links TRBV2 with TRBJ2-3; 10 bases match TRBD1. J lost 6 bases, V lost 7 bases, and 10 bases had no gene match. This CDR3 is 15 amino acids long. Germline CDR1 reads SNHLY; CDR2 reads FYNNEI.